A single sample gave rise to the 25 T cell receptor beta chains below, sequenced in a study of response to subunit inactivated influenza vaccine. One entry per CDR3 protein results from TCRdb running MiXCR on the RT-PCR reads. The sample records 560,000 or so distinct CDR3 sequences, about 8% being singletons. The source was PBMCs from blood, collected roughly 24 months after vaccination. These receptors were collected from a man between 50 and 69 years old who received an inactivated influenza vaccine.

In its sample, this clonotype was seen a few times. The chain couples TRBV4-3 to TRBJ2-3, with TRBD1 identical over 9 bases. The V segment lost 4 bases and the J segment 4 bases; nucleotides outside the gene matches: 6. The CDR3 loop spans 15 amino acids. The germline gives CDR1 LGHNA, CDR2 YSLEER. CDR3 sequence (DNA): TGCGCCAGCAGCCGAAGGACAGGGGAGTCAGATACGCAGTATTTT. Protein sequence: CASSRRTGESDTQYF.

The sample holds a few counts of this clonotype. Germline is not matched at one junction end, which may reflect a read error. The chain employs TRBV12-3 or TRBV12-4 and TRBJ1-1; no definite D call. This CDR3 has 12 residues. The CDR3 sequence is CASSFVSTGAFF. In DNA, the CDR3 is TGTGCCAGCAGTTTTGTCTCAACTGGAGCTTTCTTT.

The V call is TRBV5-6, the J call TRBJ2-5, with a possible D match to TRBD2 (5 bases). The CDR3 extends over 13 amino acids. Trimming shortened V by 8 bases and J by 5 bases, and 16 bases separated the two germline ends. Germline CDR1 is SGHDT and CDR2 is YYEEEE. DNA for the CDR3: TGTGCCAGGGGCCCCCGGGGTAGGGAGACCCAGTACTTC. Protein: CARGPRGRETQYF.

The gene calls are TRBV7-2 and TRBJ2-5; a weak D match, TRBD2 (5 bases). V dropped 6 bases and J dropped 5 bases, with 13 bases sitting between them. Looked up from germline, CDR1 is SGHTA and CDR2 is FQGNSA. CDR3 length equals 13 residues. The CDR3 is CASSDGVRETQYF. The CDR3 nucleotides read TGTGCCAGCAGTGACGGGGTTAGGGAGACCCAGTACTTC.

This clonotype was seen many times. The V and J genes are TRBV5-1 and TRBJ2-7; no firm D call. Germline lookup yields CDR1 SGHRS and CDR2 YFSETQ. The CDR3 extends over 13 amino acids. V lost 0 bases, J lost 3 bases, and 7 bases lay in between. The CDR3 bases are TGCGCCAGCAGCTTGGATGGCAACTACGAGCAGTACTTC. Its translation: CASSLDGNYEQYF. The variable domain in full, completed from reference TRBV5-1 and TRBJ2-7, reads KAGVTQTPRYLIKTRGQQVTLSCSPISGHRSVSWYQQTPGQGLQFLFEYFSETQRNKGNFPGRFSGRQFSNSRSEMNVSTLELGDSALYLCASSLDGNYEQYFGPGTRLTVT.

The chain uses TRBV25-1 and TRBJ1-5; tentative D call: TRBD1 (5 bases). This CDR3 region has 14 residues. CDR1 is MGHDK, CDR2 SYGVNS, per germline. The V end lost 2 bases, the J end lost 3 bases, and 8 bases lay between the germline ends. In nucleotides, the CDR3 is TGTGCCAGCAGTGAAGAAGGGGTCAATCAGCCCCAGCATTTT. Translated, it gives CASSEEGVNQPQHF.

This clonotype was detected only a few times. J is TRBJ2-7 and V is TRBV6-1; TRBD2 agrees at 9 bases. Losses at the gene ends were 6 bases for V and 9 bases for J; bases not matched to a gene: 15. This CDR3 is 15 amino acids long. Germline V gives CDR1 MNHNS, CDR2 SASEGT. CDR3: CASRAPGTSREGQYF. CDR3 in DNA: TGTGCCAGCAGAGCCCCAGGGACTAGCCGTGAGGGGCAGTACTTC.

This clonotype was seen only a few times. The V and J genes are TRBV19 and TRBJ2-1; D is possibly TRBD1 (6 bases). CDR1 is LNHDA, CDR2 SQIVND, per germline (reference sequence). The CDR3 has 14 residues. V gave up 10 bases and J gave up 7 bases, with 20 bases separating them. Here the CDR3 reads CATKKTGSRNEQFF. CDR3 nucleotide sequence: TGTGCCACCAAAAAAACAGGGTCGAGAAATGAGCAGTTCTTC.

This rearrangement joins TRBV5-1 to TRBJ2-3, with 7 bases lining up with TRBD1. With V trimmed by 1 base and J by 2 bases, 7 bases remained unmatched. The length of the CDR3 is 16 residues. Germline CDR1 is SGHRS and CDR2 is YFSETQ. CDR3: CASSLKLTGPTDTQYF. The DNA of the CDR3 is TGCGCCAGCAGCTTGAAGTTGACAGGGCCCACAGATACGCAGTATTTT.

This clonotype was found a few times. This chain links TRBV5-6 with TRBJ2-3; D may be TRBD2 (6 bases). CDR1 is SGHDT, CDR2 YYEEEE, per germline. Trimming removed 4 bases from V and 5 bases from J, with 20 bases in between. The CDR3 is 16 amino acids. The CDR3 region has the DNA TGTGCCAGCAGCCCCCTCAAGGGACTGTGGGTAGATACGCAGTATTTT. Translated: CASSPLKGLWVDTQYF. Supplemented by reference TRBV5-6 and TRBJ2-3, the full variable domain reads DAGVTQSPTHLIKTRGQQVTLRCSPKSGHDTVSWYQQALGQGPQFIFQYYEEEERQRGNFPDRFSGHQFPNYSSELNVNALLLGDSALYLCASSPLKGLWVDTQYFGPGTRLTVL.

The V gene is TRBV19, the J gene TRBJ2-5; a weak D match, TRBD2 (5 bases). This CDR3 region has 16 residues. Germline V gives CDR1 LNHDA, CDR2 SQIVND (reference sequence). The V end was cut by 6 bases, the J end by 1 base, with 18 bases between. The CDR3 is CASSLYGLGGQETQYF. Written as DNA, the CDR3 is TGTGCCAGTAGCCTATATGGACTGGGTGGCCAAGAGACCCAGTACTTC.

The chain links TRBV7-6 to TRBJ2-1; 11 bases align to TRBD2. The V gene end was trimmed by 4 bases and the J gene end by 7 bases; junction bases not matched to a gene: 9. The germline V gene has CDR1 SGHVS and CDR2 FNYEAQ. The CDR3 consists of 16 residues. The chain's CDR3 is CASSSDSGRATNEQFF. Here the CDR3 DNA reads TGTGCCAGCAGCTCAGATAGCGGGAGGGCCACGAATGAGCAGTTCTTC.

In this sample, this clonotype turned up a few times. The CDR3 here is CASSPYLIPGRGGSPLHF. The CDR3 nucleotides read TGCGCCAGCAGCCCATATCTCATCCCGGGGCGGGGCGGATCACCCCTCCACTTT. The chain employs TRBV4-1 and TRBJ1-6, with D possibly TRBD1 on 5 matching bases. The CDR3 extends over 18 amino acids. Trimming took off 4 bases at V and 10 bases at J, with 26 bases between the two ends. Germline CDR1 reads MGHRA; CDR2 reads YSYEKL.

The chain links TRBV20-1 to TRBJ1-5; weak D call: TRBD1 (5 bases). The length of the CDR3 is 15 residues. Between the trimmed V and J ends, which lost 3 bases and 2 bases, there was a span of 14 bases. CDR1 DFQATT and CDR2 SNEGSKA come from the germline V gene (reference sequence). This chain's CDR3 is CSASLMRGRNQPQHF. The CDR3 DNA follows: TGCAGTGCTAGCCTGATGAGGGGTCGCAATCAGCCCCAGCATTTT.

This clonotype was detected many times. The genes are TRBV16 and TRBJ1-5; D is uncertain. Trimming took off 5 bases at V and 2 bases at J, with 10 bases between the two ends. The CDR3 has 14 amino acids. Germline lookup yields CDR1 KGHSY and CDR2 FQNENV. The CDR3 region is CASSYAGGNQPQHF. The CDR3 coding sequence is TGTGCCAGCAGCTACGCTGGGGGCAATCAGCCCCAGCATTTT.

This clonotype was counted a few times. V usage is TRBV24-1 and J usage is TRBJ2-3, with D perhaps matching TRBD1 or TRBD2 (5 bases each). Germline loops: CDR1 KGHDR, CDR2 SFDVKD. The CDR3 runs to 16 residues. V lost 4 bases to trimming and J lost 0 bases, with 13 bases between them. CDR3 in amino acids: CATSDPGTASTDTQYF. DNA of the CDR3: TGTGCCACCAGTGACCCCGGGACGGCAAGCACAGATACGCAGTATTTT.

This clonotype showed up many times. The V call is TRBV5-1, the J call TRBJ2-5; D not certain. The germline V gene has CDR1 SGHRS and CDR2 YFSETQ. The CDR3 runs 18 residues. V gave up 0 bases and J gave up 5 bases, with 23 bases separating them. In DNA form, the CDR3 reads TGCGCCAGCAGCTTGGCCGCTCTGGCGACAAGGGCGGTGGAGACCCAGTACTTC. Its translation is CASSLAALATRAVETQYF.

This clonotype was detected a few times. V and J are TRBV7-9 and TRBJ1-2; 7 nucleotides match TRBD1. J lost 0 bases, V lost 4 bases, and 5 bases had no gene match. CDR1 is SEHNR, CDR2 FQNEAQ, per germline (reference sequence). CDR3 size: 15 residues. CDR3 DNA: TGTGCCAGCAGCTCGGAGACAGGGACTAACTATGGCTACACCTTC. Residues: CASSSETGTNYGYTF.

This rearrangement joins TRBV19 to TRBJ2-3; D call uncertain. There are 14 residues in the CDR3. Germline V gene lookup returns CDR1 LNHDA and CDR2 SQIVND (reference sequence). V dropped 2 bases and J dropped 1 base, with 7 bases sitting between them. The CDR3 DNA reads TGTGCCAGTAGTATAAATCAGGGCACAGATACGCAGTATTTT. Translating gives CASSINQGTDTQYF. Combining the CDR3 with reference TRBV19 and TRBJ2-3 gives the whole variable domain DGGITQSPKYLFRKEGQNVTLSCEQNLNHDAMYWYRQDPGQGLRLIYYSQIVNDFQKGDIAEGYSVSREKKESFPLTVTSAQKNPTAFYLCASSINQGTDTQYFGPGTRLTVL.

The chain couples TRBV5-1 to TRBJ2-7, with a tentative D call TRBD1 (6 bases). Germline values: CDR1 SGHRS, CDR2 YFSETQ. Trimming stripped 4 bases from V and 10 bases from J, with 21 bases between. The CDR3 loop spans 14 amino acids. CDR3 loop: CASSHDGGGGGQYF. CDR3 DNA: TGCGCCAGCAGCCATGACGGAGGTGGGGGCGGCCAGTACTTC.

There are a few counts of this clonotype. The CDR3 DNA reads as TGCAGTGCTAGAGATGGGCAGGGGGTTAACTATGGCTACACCTTC. Residues: CSARDGQGVNYGYTF. This chain connects TRBV20-1 to TRBJ1-2, with 7 positions matching TRBD1. CDR3 size: 15 residues. Germline V gives CDR1 DFQATT, CDR2 SNEGSKA (reference sequence). The junction had 5 bases not matched to a gene; V was cut back by 0 bases and J by 1 base.

This clonotype was seen at least ten times. The gene calls are TRBV13 and TRBJ2-5, with D perhaps matching TRBD2 (5 bases). CDR1 is PRHDT and CDR2 is FYEKMQ in the germline V gene (reference sequence). Trimming took 0 bases from V and 5 from J, leaving 19 bases between them. The CDR3 covers 17 residues. The CDR3 bases are TGTGCCAGCAGCTTAGGCTTATTAGAAGGAGGTGATGAGACCCAGTACTTC. Protein product: CASSLGLLEGGDETQYF.

J is TRBJ2-7 and V is TRBV18; D could derive from TRBD1 or TRBD2 (5 bases each). The CDR3 runs 14 residues. Trimming pared 3 bases from V and 2 bases from J, leaving 11 bases between. CDR1 and CDR2 from the germline V gene are KGHSH and LQKENI. CDR3 nucleotides: TGTGCCAGCTCACCGAACGGGGCCGCCTACGAGCAGTACTTC. Protein: CASSPNGAAYEQYF.

This clonotype has just a few counts. The J gene is TRBJ2-3, the V gene TRBV15; 8 bases align to TRBD2. This CDR3 region has 15 residues. Germline lookup yields CDR1 LNHNV and CDR2 YYDKDF (reference sequence). V was pared by 4 bases and J by 4 bases, with 7 bases of the junction left unmatched. CDR3 nucleotide sequence: TGTGCCACCAGCATCGGGGGGGGGCCGGCAGATACGCAGTATTTT. Protein product: CATSIGGGPADTQYF.

The table lists this clonotype with many counts. This chain links TRBV12-3 or TRBV12-4 with TRBJ2-5; D is ambiguous. V was trimmed by 3 bases and J by 2 bases, leaving 7 bases between them. This CDR3 spans 13 amino acids. In DNA, the CDR3 is TGTGCCAGCAGTTTTATGGTACAAGAGACCCAGTACTTC. It is translated as CASSFMVQETQYF.